These 8 T cell receptor beta chains were sequenced from one sample in a study of post-analysis software for immune sequencing data. Regarding the study as a whole: Patients showed TRBV5-6, TRBV5-1 and TRBV20-1 among a few TRBV segments more frequent than in controls.

These receptors have no identified antigens. Tagging with unique molecular identifiers was a feature of the TCR beta cDNA libraries. TCRdb redid the calling of the PCR reads with MiXCR, one entry per CDR3 protein. The sample has 800,000 to 950,000 distinct CDR3 sequences; approximately 50% are singletons. Material for sequencing was blood. Every receptor here comes from a girl aged 5 to 17 with multiple sclerosis.

This sequence joins TRBV5-1 and TRBJ2-1; tentative D call: TRBD1 (6 bases). Deletions cut 0 bases from V and 4 bases from J, with 23 bases between. The CDR3 sequence is 19 residues long. Germline CDR1 is SGHRS and CDR2 is YFSETQ. In DNA, the CDR3 is TGCGCCAGCAGCTTGGCCACAGGGACCCTTGTCGGGTCTTACAATGAGCAGTTCTTC. Translating gives CASSLATGTLVGSYNEQFF.

The chain joins TRBV6-2 or TRBV6-3 to TRBJ1-5; TRBD1 matches at 8 bases. This CDR3 region has 13 residues. The germline CDR1 and CDR2 sequences are MNHEY and SVGEGT. Trimming took 5 bases from V and 7 from J; bases not matched to a gene: 4. In nucleotides, the CDR3 is TGTGCCAGCAGTCAAGGGGACAGGCAGCCCCAGCATTTT. This codes for CASSQGDRQPQHF.

The CDR3 DNA follows: TGTGCCAGCAGCTTAGACCCCGGGGGTAGCGGGAGGGCCTTGTCGCGTGAGCAGTACTTC. It yields the protein CASSLDPGGSGRALSREQYF. The rearrangement uses TRBV7-2 and TRBJ2-7, with 11 bases identical to TRBD2. J lost 7 bases, V lost 1 base, and 21 bases had no gene match. This CDR3 has 20 amino acids. CDR1 and CDR2 from the germline V gene are SGHTA and FQGNSA.

This clonotype was recorded a few times. The CDR3 loop reads CASSFTTGRQETQYF. DNA of the CDR3: TGTGCCAGCAGCTTCACGACAGGGAGGCAAGAGACCCAGTACTTC. The chain joins TRBV7-9 to TRBJ2-5, with a weak D call TRBD1 (7 bases). The CDR3 has 15 amino acids. Trimming stripped 3 bases from V and 2 bases from J, with 13 bases between. Germline values: CDR1 SEHNR, CDR2 FQNEAQ (reference sequence).

The rearrangement uses TRBV29-1 and TRBJ2-3; D perhaps matches TRBD2 (7 bases). The ends were cut back, 4 bases at V and 2 bases at J, with 10 bases in the middle. The V gene's germline CDR1 is SQVTM and CDR2 ANQGSEA. The CDR3 covers 13 residues. The CDR3 DNA is TGCAGCGTTGTGGGGGGGCTCACAGATACGCAGTATTTT. Its translation is CSVVGGLTDTQYF.

The chain recombines TRBV10-3 with TRBJ2-1, with TRBD1 matching over 12 bases. V shed 7 bases, J shed 8 bases, and the junction held 3 bases outside the gene matches. Germline assignment: CDR1 ENHRY and CDR2 SYGVKD. The CDR3 extends over 13 amino acids. In DNA form, the CDR3 reads TGTGCCATCAAAGGGGACAGGGGGCATGAGCAGTTCTTC. Translated: CAIKGDRGHEQFF.

The chain has TRBV4-1 and TRBJ2-5; 8 nucleotides align to TRBD1. There are 15 residues in the CDR3. Germline trimming cut 0 bases from V and 3 bases from J; bases unmatched to any gene: 3. Germline loops: CDR1 MGHRA, CDR2 YSYEKL. The CDR3 DNA is TGCGCCAGCAGCCAAGAGGGACAGGAGGAAGAGACCCAGTACTTC. This encodes CASSQEGQEEETQYF.

This clonotype was detected only a few times. Written as DNA, the CDR3 is TGCAGTGCTAGGTGGATAAGAGGGTCCTCCTACGAGCAGTACTTC. Its protein is CSARWIRGSSYEQYF. The chain recombines TRBV20-1 with TRBJ2-7; possibly TRBD2 for D (5 bases). The CDR3 runs to 15 residues. Trimming removed 3 bases at V and 0 bases at J, with 15 bases between. Germline lookup yields CDR1 DFQATT and CDR2 SNEGSKA (reference sequence).